These 32 T cell receptor beta chains share one sample of origin, sequenced in a study of tumor-infiltrating lymphocytes in primary liver carcinoma. Both RNA and DNA were isolated together from approximately 20-30 mg of bulk tissue that had not been sorted. Starting material of 500 ng total RNA yielded TCR beta cDNA via a constant-region primer. Three rounds of nested multiplex PCR with slightly modified ARM-PCR produced TCR beta libraries. The first two PCR rounds, roughly 9 cycles each, used TRBV1-TRBV30 forward primers and a C-beta reverse primer. TCRdb itself ran the multiplex PCR reads through MiXCR, one entry per CDR3 protein. The sample lists roughly 120,000 distinct CDR3 sequences; 60% to 70% were seen once. Sequencing used liver tumor tissue from sampling region 1. Subset given: tumor region T1, superior pole. The source is a woman aged 55-75 years with primary liver carcinoma and hepatitis B virus infection.

Remarks on this clonotype: One junction end disagrees with the germline gene, perhaps due to a read error. The chain has TRBV12-3 or TRBV12-4 and TRBJ2-7; D unclear. The CDR3 is 15 residues long. CDR3 sequence reads: CASSSTPYLGYELYF. CDR3 nucleotides: TGTGCCAGCAGTTCCACCCCCTACCTAGGCTACGAGCTGTACTTC.

This clonotype was seen only once. This may come from a read error, since a much larger clone is one base off. The chain employs TRBV6-2 or TRBV6-3 and TRBJ1-1; D is possibly TRBD1 (6 bases). The CDR3 contains 15 residues. With 6 bases removed from V and 4 bases from J, the gap between germline ends came to 18 bases. CDR1 and CDR2 (germline): MNHEY, SVGEGT. The CDR3 nucleotides are TGTGCCAGCAGACCCCTCCGGGACAAGAGCACTGAAGCTTTCTTT. Protein product: CASRPLRDKSTEAFF.

The chain is built from TRBV29-1 and TRBJ2-3, with D possibly TRBD2 on 5 matching bases. Germline assignment: CDR1 SQVTM and CDR2 ANQGSEA. Deletions cut 4 bases from V and 4 bases from J, with 12 bases between. This CDR3 has 13 residues. The CDR3 nucleotides read TGCAGCGTTGGGACTGGTGGAGCAGATACGCAGTATTTT. It codes for CSVGTGGADTQYF.

This clonotype showed up many times. This rearrangement joins TRBV6-2 or TRBV6-3 to TRBJ1-3, with a possible D match to TRBD1 (5 bases). V was shortened by 5 bases and J by 0 bases, with 14 bases between the two germline ends. The CDR3 contains 16 residues. Germline V gene lookup returns CDR1 MNHEY and CDR2 SVGEGT. The CDR3 bases are TGTGCCAGCAGTACCGGAACAGGTTACTCTGGAAACACCATATATTTT. It is translated as CASSTGTGYSGNTIYF.

This chain links TRBV11-1 with TRBJ2-2; D ambiguous. CDR1 is SGHAT, CDR2 FQDESV, per germline (reference sequence). CDR3 length: 14 amino acids. The CDR3 is CVGSLGLTTGELFF. The CDR3 nucleotides read TGTGTCGGCAGCTTAGGGCTAACCACCGGGGAGCTGTTTTTT. The whole variable domain, remainder taken from reference TRBV11-1 and TRBJ2-2, is EAEVAQSPRYKITEKSQAVAFWCDPISGHATLYWYRQILGQGPELLVQFQDESVVDDSQLPKDRFSAERLKGVDSTLKIQPAELGDSAMYLCVGSLGLTTGELFFGEGSRLTVL.

On this clonotype itself: One junction end does not reproduce the germline sequence, and a read error may be involved. V is TRBV11-2 and J is TRBJ1-1; D possibly corresponds to TRBD1 (5 bases). The CDR3 has 12 residues. Germline loops: CDR1 SGHAT, CDR2 FQNNGV. CDR3 residues: CANSSKQAKAFF. The CDR3 bases are TGTGCCAACAGCTCTAAACAGGCTAAAGCTTTCTTC. Full variable domain (outside the CDR3, taken from reference TRBV11-2 and TRBJ1-1): EAGVAQSPRYKIIEKRQSVAFWCNPISGHATLYWYQQILGQGPKLLIQFQNNGVVDDSQLPKDRFSAERLKGVDSTLKIQPAKLEDSAVYLCANSSKQAKAFFGQGTRLTVV.

This clonotype was recorded many times. The gene calls are TRBV30 and TRBJ1-1, with D unclear. Germline V gene data show CDR1 as GTSNPN and CDR2 as SVGIG (reference sequence). V lost 4 bases, J lost 3 bases, and 18 bases lay in between. CDR3 length equals 15 residues. The CDR3 DNA is TGTGCCTGGAAACATAGAGGCGGAGAGGACACTGAAGCTTTCTTT. Its translation is CAWKHRGGEDTEAFF. The full variable domain, its missing parts supplied by reference TRBV30 and TRBJ1-1, is SQTIHQWPATLVQPVGSPLSLECTVEGTSNPNLYWYRQAAGRGLQLLFYSVGIGQISSEVPQNLSASRPQDRQFILSSKKLLLSDSGFYLCAWKHRGGEDTEAFFGQGTRLTVV.

In regard to this clonotype: One base away lies a much larger clone, so this may be a sequencing read error. The rearrangement links TRBV6-1 to TRBJ1-2; possibly TRBD1 for D (5 bases). Trimming stripped 6 bases from V and 3 bases from J, with 11 bases between. From germline, CDR1 is MNHNS and CDR2 SASEGT. The CDR3 has 13 amino acids. In DNA form, the CDR3 reads TGTGCCAGCAGGGACATATGGTACTATGGCTACACCTTC. It is translated as CASRDIWYYGYTF.

This chain joins TRBV20-1 and TRBJ2-7, with 9 bases lining up with TRBD1. Germline values: CDR1 DFQATT, CDR2 SNEGSKA (reference sequence). J gave up 5 bases and V 4 bases, and 12 bases lay outside the gene matches. The CDR3 has 15 residues. The CDR3 region has the DNA TGCAGTGCTATCCAGGCCGGGACAGGGAACCACGAGCAGTACTTC. Its translation: CSAIQAGTGNHEQYF.

Concerning this clonotype itself: At one of its ends the junction is not consistent with the germline gene, which may arise from a read error. The V gene is TRBV11-2, the J gene TRBJ2-2; maybe TRBD2 (5 bases). CDR3 length: 16 residues. Looked up from germline, CDR1 is SGHAT and CDR2 is FQNNGV. CDR3 in amino acids: CTSSLYVGENRGELFF. CDR3 bases: TGTACCAGCAGCTTATACGTGGGAGAAAACCGCGGGGAGCTGTTTTTT.

Of note for this clonotype: A much larger clone lies one base from this, so it may be a read error. The rearrangement links TRBV6-1 to TRBJ2-2; D is possibly TRBD1 or TRBD2 (5 bases each). The germline V gene encodes CDR1 MNHNS and CDR2 SASEGT. This CDR3 is built from 14 residues. DNA for the CDR3: TGTGCCGGCAGTGAACCGGGGCGGACCGGGGAGCTGTTTTTT. Translated, it gives CAGSEPGRTGELFF.

J is TRBJ2-7 and V is TRBV28, with 8 bases identical to TRBD2. Germline V lookup: CDR1 MDHEN, CDR2 SYDVKM. The CDR3 has 15 amino acids. Trimming cost V 6 bases and J 3 bases; bases outside gene matches: 10. The CDR3 spells CASRIGAGVSYEQYF. DNA of the CDR3: TGTGCCAGCAGGATAGGAGCGGGAGTCAGCTACGAGCAGTACTTC.

Turning to this clonotype: Being one base from a much bigger clone, this may be a read error. The rearrangement links TRBV7-9 to TRBJ2-5; maybe TRBD2 (5 bases). The CDR3 has 16 amino acids. Trimming stripped 7 bases from V and 4 bases from J, with 22 bases between. The germline V gene has CDR1 SEHNR and CDR2 FQNEAQ (reference sequence). CDR3 sequence reads: CASTSSLERVTETQYF. DNA for the CDR3: TGTGCCAGCACCTCGAGCCTAGAGAGGGTCACAGAGACCCAGTACTTC. Drawing the rest from reference TRBV7-9 and TRBJ2-5, the complete variable domain is DTGVSQNPRHKITKRGQNVTFRCDPISEHNRLYWYRQTLGQGPEFLTYFQNEAQLEKSRLLSDRFSAERPKGSFSTLEIQRTEQGDSAMYLCASTSSLERVTETQYFGPGTRLLVL.

V gene TRBV11-3 combines with J gene TRBJ2-3, with 8 bases aligning to TRBD1. In germline, CDR1 is SGHNT, CDR2 YENEEA. The CDR3 consists of 16 residues. V lost 5 bases, J lost 1 base, and 8 bases stayed unmatched. CDR3 in amino acids: CASSHRQGSRTDTQYF. As DNA, the CDR3 is TGTGCCAGCAGCCACCGACAGGGGTCACGCACAGATACGCAGTATTTT.

As concerns this clonotype: This may be a read error: a much more frequent sequence differs by one nucleotide. The chain links TRBV12-3 or TRBV12-4 to TRBJ1-3, with D possibly being TRBD1 (5 bases). Deletions cut 7 bases from V and 0 bases from J, with 16 bases between. The CDR3 is made up of 16 amino acids. CDR3 DNA sequence: TGTGCCAGCAATGTTGCAGCAGGGAGCTCTGGAAACACCATATATTTT. Translating it yields CASNVAAGSSGNTIYF.

The V and J genes are TRBV29-1 and TRBJ1-1; D call uncertain. The CDR3 loop spans 12 amino acids. The V end was cut by 5 bases, the J end by 4 bases, with 11 bases between. Germline CDR1 reads SQVTM; CDR2 reads ANQGSEA. This chain's CDR3 is CSVILGGTEAFF. In DNA, the CDR3 is TGCAGCGTTATATTGGGAGGCACTGAAGCTTTCTTT.

This clonotype was seen only a few times. This rearrangement joins TRBV13 to TRBJ2-4; 11 bases map to TRBD2. From germline, CDR1 is PRHDT and CDR2 FYEKMQ (reference sequence). Trimming cost V 5 bases and J 3 bases; bases outside gene matches: 9. This CDR3 contains 17 residues. Written as DNA, the CDR3 is TGTGCCAGCAGCCCACGGGGACTAGCGGATATCAAAAACATTCAGTACTTC. Its protein product is CASSPRGLADIKNIQYF.

This clonotype showed up many times. The chain employs TRBV11-2 and TRBJ2-7; no clear D gene. This CDR3 spans 12 amino acids. V lost 5 bases and J lost 0, with 5 bases in between. CDR1 is SGHAT and CDR2 is FQNNGV in the germline V gene. CDR3 in amino acids: CASSPSSYEQYF. The CDR3 coding sequence is TGTGCCAGCAGCCCGAGCTCCTACGAGCAGTACTTC.

A note on this clonotype: This sequence may be a read error, since a much larger clone differs from it by one base. This chain uses TRBV6-4 with TRBJ2-7, with D possibly being TRBD2 (6 bases). Germline V gives CDR1 MRHNA, CDR2 SNTAGT. The CDR3 contains 14 residues. Trimming cost V 6 bases and J 7 bases, with 19 bases left between them. The CDR3 is CASSEQEGAAEQYF. The CDR3 DNA reads TGTGCCAGCAGCGAGCAGGAGGGAGCTGCGGAGCAGTACTTC.

Turning to this clonotype: Germline is not matched at one junction end, which may reflect a read error. The rearrangement uses TRBV11-3 and TRBJ2-1, with unresolved D. In germline, CDR1 is SGHNT, CDR2 YENEEA. The CDR3 is made up of 11 amino acids. As DNA, the CDR3 is TGTGCCAGGAGCTCCTACAATGAGCAGTTCTTC. This codes for CARSSYNEQFF.

The chain has TRBV11-2 and TRBJ2-3; D uncertain. The V end lost 3 bases, the J end lost 15 bases, and 16 bases lay between the germline ends. The CDR3 consists of 12 residues. Per the germline V gene, CDR1 is SGHAT and CDR2 is FQNNGV. In DNA, the CDR3 is TGTGCCAGCAGCTTTGTTGAGGATATGCATTATTTT. Residues: CASSFVEDMHYF.

This clonotype was seen ten or more times. V usage is TRBV7-8 and J usage is TRBJ1-5; D is ambiguous. Trimming stripped 3 bases from V and 4 bases from J, with 10 bases between. The CDR3 is 14 amino acids. Germline V lookup: CDR1 SGHVS, CDR2 FQNEAQ. This CDR3 reads CASSLTGMNQPQHF. The CDR3 DNA follows: TGTGCCAGCAGCTTGACGGGTATGAATCAGCCCCAGCATTTT. Together with reference TRBV7-8 and TRBJ1-5, the CDR3 gives the full variable domain: GAGVSQSPRYKVAKRGQDVALRCDPISGHVSLFWYQQALGQGPEFLTYFQNEAQLDKSGLPSDRFFAERPEGSVSTLKIQRTQQEDSAVYLCASSLTGMNQPQHFGDGTRLSIL.

The chain uses TRBV11-2 and TRBJ2-7; D is tentatively TRBD1 or TRBD2 (6 bases each). This CDR3 spans 15 amino acids. In germline, CDR1 is SGHAT, CDR2 FQNNGV. Trimming stripped 5 bases from V and 9 bases from J, with 23 bases between. The CDR3 here is CASSPRAGHEYRQYF. The CDR3 DNA reads TGTGCCAGCAGCCCCCGGGCGGGACATGAGTACAGGCAGTACTTC.

The V call is TRBV28, the J call TRBJ2-7; no definite D call. Germline lookup yields CDR1 MDHEN and CDR2 SYDVKM. V shed 2 bases and J shed 9 bases, with 8 bases lying between them. CDR3 length: 11 residues. The CDR3 region is CASSLSSTQYF. In DNA form, the CDR3 reads TGTGCCAGCAGTTTAAGTAGTACGCAGTACTTC.

In regard to this clonotype: The final CDR3 position lacks the conserved phenylalanine or tryptophan, pointing to a likely read error. The CDR3 protein is CASSYGGRAIGELFY. For the CDR3, the DNA is TGTGCCAGCAGCTATGGCGGGAGGGCCATCGGGGAGCTGTTTTAT. The chain couples TRBV5-5 to TRBJ2-2; 9 nucleotides agree with TRBD2. This CDR3 contains 15 residues. Looked up from germline, CDR1 is SGHKS and CDR2 is YYEKEE (reference sequence). The J segment lost 7 bases and the V segment lost 3 bases, leaving 7 bases of the junction unmatched.

As for this clonotype: The junction does not match germline at one end; this may be a read error. This chain connects TRBV11-2 to TRBJ1-3; TRBD1 might be the D (6 bases). The CDR3 covers 15 residues. Germline lookup yields CDR1 SGHAT and CDR2 FQNNGV. The CDR3 loop is CASGLEGDPGNTIYF. In nucleotides, the CDR3 is TGTGCCAGCGGCTTGGAGGGGGACCCTGGAAACACCATATATTTT.

The genes are TRBV7-9 and TRBJ1-4; 11 positions match TRBD1. Germline CDR1 reads SEHNR; CDR2 reads FQNEAQ (reference sequence). The CDR3 loop spans 18 amino acids. Trimming removed 5 bases from V and 5 bases from J; junction bases left unmatched: 13. CDR3 protein: CASSRGQGALPMNEKLFF. Here the CDR3 DNA reads TGTGCCAGCAGCCGAGGACAGGGGGCCCTACCCATGAATGAAAAACTGTTTTTT.

The chain recombines TRBV11-2 with TRBJ2-6; D is possibly TRBD1 or TRBD2 (5 bases each). Germline V gene lookup returns CDR1 SGHAT and CDR2 FQNNGV. The V gene lost 5 bases and the J gene lost 4 bases, with 15 bases spanning the gap. CDR3 length equals 16 residues. CDR3 amino acids: CASSIRGTSGANVLTF. Written as DNA, the CDR3 is TGTGCCAGCAGCATCCGAGGGACCTCAGGGGCCAACGTCCTGACTTTC.

In regard to this clonotype: Relative to the germline gene, one junction end is altered; a read error may explain this. The chain combines TRBV6-1 with TRBJ2-1; D remains unclear. This CDR3 is built from 14 residues. In germline, CDR1 is MNHNS, CDR2 SASEGT. The CDR3 spells CANRRTGSYHEQFF. CDR3 in DNA: TGTGCCAACCGGCGGACGGGCTCCTACCATGAGCAGTTCTTC.

The gene calls are TRBV6-9 and TRBJ2-4; tentative D call: TRBD1 (5 bases). The germline V gene encodes CDR1 MNHGY and CDR2 SVAAGI. The CDR3 runs 15 residues. This CDR3 reads CVRRPVRLGLNIQYF. The CDR3 coding sequence is TGTGTCAGGAGACCAGTCCGTTTGGGGCTCAACATTCAGTACTTC.

With regard to this clonotype: A much bigger clone sits one base away, suggesting this may be a read error. The chain couples TRBV6-5 to TRBJ2-7; D perhaps matches TRBD1 (6 bases). This CDR3 region has 14 residues. The germline V gene encodes CDR1 MNHEY and CDR2 SVGAGI. The CDR3 here is CASSYRTGSYDQYF. CDR3 in DNA: TGTGCCAGCAGTTATCGCACAGGGTCCTACGACCAGTACTTC.

A single count supports this clonotype. A much larger clone differs from this one at a single base, so this may be a read error. CDR3 in amino acids: CASSPGVAGVQEIQYF. The DNA of the CDR3 is TGTGCCAGCAGCCCCGGGGTAGCGGGAGTTCAAGAGATCCAGTACTTC. The chain recombines TRBV5-4 with TRBJ2-5; 9 nucleotides agree with TRBD2. Germline V CDR1 and CDR2: SGHNT, YYREEE (reference sequence). This CDR3 region has 16 residues. The variable domain in full, completed from reference TRBV5-4 and TRBJ2-5, reads ETGVTQSPTHLIKTRGQQVTLRCSSQSGHNTVSWYQQALGQGPQFIFQYYREEENGRGNFPPRFSGLQFPNYSSELNVNALELDDSALYLCASSPGVAGVQEIQYFGPGTRLLVL.